These T cell receptor beta chains were read from a single sample in a study of cytomegalovirus exposure and HLA in healthy donors. This table comes from immunoSEQ multiplex PCR, and its TCRdb copy is limited to in-frame clones, with some not included. Of 100,000 to 150,000 clones listed, around 96% were seen once; the top ten hold about 1.8%. Sequencing was done on a sample of PBMCs. The source is a man younger than 30 in good health and CMV-seronegative. The CDR3 runs from the conserved cysteine through the conserved F or W. Fields, in order: J gene, V gene, clone size, CDR3 protein. Clone size is shown for a subset of rows, as once, few, many or a class of expanded clone.

>TRBJ2-2|TRBV9|NA
CASSVAGLAANTGELFF
>TRBJ2-7|TRBV7-2|NA
CASSSIGVAEQYF
>TRBJ2-1|TRBV10-1|once
CASSDRSEQFF
>TRBJ2-2|TRBV2|NA
CASSQGTNTGELFF
>TRBJ1-2|TRBV7-2|NA
CASSPSLGQPNYGYTF
>TRBJ2-5|TRBV9|once
CASSVDAEETQYF
>TRBJ1-2|TRBV4-3|NA
CASSQDNRGYGYTF
>TRBJ2-3|TRBV11-2|NA
CASSLEVAGGWDTQYF
>TRBJ2-1|TRBV21-1|NA
CASSLSGIFYNEQFF
>TRBJ2-1|TRBV7-9|NA
CASSLDLIAGGRAYNEQFF
>TRBJ2-7|TRBV27|NA
CASSYSSSYEQYF
>TRBJ1-1|TRBV14|NA
CASSQEGLQGSEAFF
>TRBJ2-7|TRBV16|NA
CASSVNSYEQYF
>TRBJ2-7|TRBV7-2|NA
CASSLYGAGASYEQYF
>TRBJ1-1|TRBV11-2|NA
CASSSRNTEAFF
>TRBJ1-2|TRBV4-1|NA
CASSQAGGQGNYGYTF
>TRBJ1-5|TRBV28|NA
CASSFPFSDRGLGQPQHF
>TRBJ2-7|TRBV5-1|NA
CASSSEVGASSYEQYF
>TRBJ1-1|TRBV10-1|few
CASSDGGADTEAFF
>TRBJ2-5|TRBV2|NA
CASSHWTSGGETQYF
>TRBJ2-1|TRBV15|NA
CATSPARSGGMGMFF
>TRBJ2-7|TRBV5-8|once
CASSLALASGSIFHEQYF
>TRBJ2-7|TRBV9|NA
CASSVDRTAYEQYF
>TRBJ2-7|TRBV27|NA
CASSSPGRSPYEQYF
>TRBJ1-3|TRBV19|NA
CASSPVWSSGNTIYF
>TRBJ2-1|TRBV7-3|NA
CASSPMGASEYNEQFF
>TRBJ1-2|TRBV19|NA
CASTLTGYYGYTF
>TRBJ2-3|TRBV7-2|once
CASNLGGSRTDTQYF
>TRBJ1-1|TRBV5-1|NA
CASSPPRGNTEAFF
>TRBJ1-1|TRBV29-1|once
CSVEDESGAEAFF
>TRBJ1-1|TRBV4-2|NA
CASSRRTAGGGTEAFF
>TRBJ2-2|TRBV7-2|once
CASSPSLAGVNGELFF
>TRBJ2-3|TRBV5-1|NA
CASSLVGLAGVWTDTQYF
>TRBJ1-2|TRBV5-1|NA
CASSLGTGDLGYTF
>TRBJ2-3|TRBV29-1|NA
CSVEDRGTGVLDTQYF
>TRBJ2-1|TRBV9|NA
CASSVATLGGGGGHEQFF
>TRBJ2-1|TRBV5-1|once
CASSLRGDGEQFF
>TRBJ1-5|TRBV4-3|NA
CASSPGLDQPQHF
>TRBJ1-2|TRBV6-6|NA
CASSDWTAWGF
>TRBJ2-1|TRBV13|NA
CASSLGTGNEQFF